These 27 T cell receptor beta chains came from one sample sequenced in a study of vaccination effects on CD4 cells after COVID-19 (dated 2022 in TCRdb). Receptors were amplified or captured by the immunoSEQ multiplex PCR assay. Entries here come from immuneACCESS through TCRdb and include only in-frame sequences with V and J called. Some clones fail to appear in such tables; in the studies checked, an unresolved V gene covers under half of the shortfall, and the cause of the remainder is unknown. Across this sample there are roughly 70,000 clones, with approximately 76% seen only once. The ten largest account for about 0.91% of the sample. In the ViraFEST assay, PBMC were stimulated with viral peptide pools, and TCR sequencing was then used to find antigen-specific CD4+ T cell clonotypes based on their expansion. After approximately 11 days of culture, CD4+ T cells were isolated with the EasySep CD4+ T cell isolation kit. Participants received two doses of either the BNT162b2 or the mRNA-1273 mRNA SARS-CoV-2 vaccine.

What these receptors recognize is not known. The specimen was CD4+ T cells from PBMCs cultured with HCoV-OC43 spike peptides, collected after COVID-19 vaccination. Explained via the paper, the cell subset or site label denotes: HCoV-OC43 spike overlapping peptide pool stimulation. These receptors came from a human donor who received a COVID-19 vaccine.

This clone came up once. The chain uses TRBV2 and TRBJ2-3, with 10 bases fitting TRBD1. This CDR3 is built from 15 residues. Trimming cost V 8 bases and J 0 bases; bases outside gene matches: 5. CDR1 and CDR2 from the germline V gene are SNHLY and FYNNEI. Here the CDR3 DNA reads TGTGCCAGCCGGGACAGGGGCTTGAGCACAGATACGCAGTATTTT. This translates into CASRDRGLSTDTQYF.

This sequence joins TRBV6-4 and TRBJ1-2, with 8 bases matching TRBD1. Germline values: CDR1 MRHNA, CDR2 SNTAGT. V trimming: 6 bases; J trimming: 4 bases; junction bases outside the gene matches: 4. The length of the CDR3 is 13 residues. CDR3 nucleotide sequence: TGTGCCAGCAGGAACGACAGGGGCTATGGCTACACCTTC. Translation gives CASRNDRGYGYTF.

This chain joins TRBV10-1 and TRBJ2-7, with D possibly being TRBD1 or TRBD2 (5 bases each). V lost 6 bases to trimming and J lost 7 bases, with 16 bases between them. The CDR3 is 13 amino acids. CDR1 and CDR2 (germline): WNHNN, SYGVQD (reference sequence). In DNA, the CDR3 is TGCGCCAGCAGACTCCGGGGCTTGGGAGAGCAGTACGTC. Its translation: CASRLRGLGEQYV.

This clone occurred once. This chain uses TRBV3-1 (or the pseudogene TRBV3-2) with TRBJ2-3; 10 positions match TRBD1. Per the germline V gene, CDR1 is LGHDT and CDR2 is YNNKEL (reference sequence). With V trimmed by 2 bases and J by 4 bases, 6 bases remained unmatched. The CDR3 is 16 residues long. The CDR3 loop reads CASSQRGTGAADTQYF. The CDR3 DNA reads as TGTGCCAGCAGCCAACGAGGGACAGGGGCCGCAGATACGCAGTATTTT.

J is TRBJ1-6 and V is TRBV19; D may be TRBD1 (6 bases). This CDR3 is 14 amino acids long. Germline V gene data show CDR1 as LNHDA and CDR2 as SQIVND (reference sequence). V lost 11 bases to trimming and J lost 9 bases, with 20 bases between them. The CDR3 here is CAVSPGAEGSPLHF. The CDR3, as DNA: TGTGCCGTTTCGCCAGGGGCTGAGGGTTCACCCCTCCACTTT.

In its sample, this clone was seen a few times. The rearrangement joins TRBV7-9 to TRBJ2-2; 8 nucleotides match TRBD1. CDR3 length: 14 residues. J was trimmed by 3 bases and V by 8 bases; bases with no gene match: 5. In germline, CDR1 is SEHNR, CDR2 FQNEAQ (reference sequence). CDR3: CASAGGWDTGELFF. CDR3 DNA: TGTGCCAGCGCAGGGGGCTGGGACACCGGGGAGCTGTTTTTT.

This clone was counted a single time. The J gene is TRBJ1-2, the V gene TRBV3-1 (or the pseudogene TRBV3-2); TRBD1 matches at 8 bases. V lost 1 base to trimming and J lost 4 bases; unmatched junction nucleotides: 8. This CDR3 is 16 amino acids long. Germline V gene lookup returns CDR1 LGHDT and CDR2 YNNKEL (reference sequence). In DNA form, the CDR3 reads TGTGCCAGCAGCCAAGGAGACACAGGGGGGTTCTATGGCTACACCTTC. Protein: CASSQGDTGGFYGYTF.

The genes are TRBV5-1 and TRBJ1-1, with D perhaps TRBD1 (6 bases). In germline, CDR1 is SGHRS, CDR2 YFSETQ. The CDR3 is 16 residues long. V was pared by 4 bases and J by 1 base, with 17 bases between. The CDR3 here is CASSGGQFAANTEAFF. CDR3 bases: TGCGCCAGCAGCGGGGGACAATTTGCAGCGAACACTGAAGCTTTCTTT. Using reference TRBV5-1 and TRBJ1-1 for the parts outside the CDR3, the full variable domain is KAGVTQTPRYLIKTRGQQVTLSCSPISGHRSVSWYQQTPGQGLQFLFEYFSETQRNKGNFPGRFSGRQFSNSRSEMNVSTLELGDSALYLCASSGGQFAANTEAFFGQGTRLTVV.

The chain links TRBV12-3 or TRBV12-4 to TRBJ1-5; D is undetermined. There are 13 residues in the CDR3. The V end was cut by 5 bases, the J end by 7 bases, with 12 bases between. The CDR3 nucleotides read TGTGCCAGCAGTCGGAATCCCGGGCAGCCCCAGCATTTT. This translates into CASSRNPGQPQHF.

This clone was counted once. V usage is TRBV7-2 and J usage is TRBJ1-1; the D is unclear. Deletions cut 3 bases from V and 0 bases from J, with 8 bases between. Germline CDR1 SGHTA, CDR2 FQGNSA. The CDR3 length is 14 residues. Here the CDR3 reads CASSLAGLNTEAFF. The CDR3 DNA follows: TGTGCCAGCAGCTTGGCAGGCTTGAACACTGAAGCTTTCTTT.

V and J are TRBV3-1 (or the pseudogene TRBV3-2) and TRBJ2-2; no definite D call. The V gene lost 1 base and the J gene lost 4 bases, with 10 bases spanning the gap. The CDR3 runs 15 residues. In germline, CDR1 is LGHDT, CDR2 YNNKEL (reference sequence). The CDR3 DNA follows: TGTGCCAGCAGCCAAGGGAGATCGGGCACCGGGGAGCTGTTTTTT. It specifies CASSQGRSGTGELFF.

V gene TRBV14 combines with J gene TRBJ2-1; the D call may be TRBD1 or TRBD2 (6 bases each). CDR3 length equals 16 residues. Germline V gives CDR1 SGHDN, CDR2 FVKESK. The germline V and J ends were trimmed by 0 bases and 7 bases, with 16 bases remaining between them. The chain's CDR3 is CASSQDQGRPSNEQFF. The CDR3, as DNA: TGTGCCAGCAGCCAAGATCAGGGGAGGCCGTCTAATGAGCAGTTCTTC. Supplemented by reference TRBV14 and TRBJ2-1, the full variable domain reads EAGVTQFPSHSVIEKGQTVTLRCDPISGHDNLYWYRRVMGKEIKFLLHFVKESKQDESGMPNNRFLAERTGGTYSTLKVQPAELEDSGVYFCASSQDQGRPSNEQFFGPGTRLTVL.

This clone has just a few counts. The rearrangement uses TRBV7-9 and TRBJ1-1; 8 bases agree with TRBD1. V lost 1 base and J lost 5; bases outside the gene matches: 6. Per the germline V gene, CDR1 is SEHNR and CDR2 is FQNEAQ (reference sequence). There are 15 residues in the CDR3. CDR3 sequence: CASSLGQGAGTEAFF. The DNA of the CDR3 is TGTGCCAGCAGCTTAGGCCAGGGGGCGGGTACTGAAGCTTTCTTT.

This clone was counted only a few times. The conserved phenylalanine or tryptophan is not found at the CDR3 terminus, so this likely reflects a read error. It is unclear where the CDR3 begins or ends on the DNA, so no DNA is shown, and the CDR3 is as TCRdb lists it. CDR3 in amino acids: CASSLAVGQGTVRI. This sequence joins TRBV5-8 and TRBJ2-7; TRBD1 is the table's D call, not checked against the DNA. In germline, CDR1 is SGHTS, CDR2 YDEGEE. 14 amino acids form the CDR3, both terminal residues included.

This clone has a handful of counts. The chain is built from TRBV24-1 and TRBJ2-5; D is perhaps TRBD2 (6 bases). This CDR3 comprises 16 residues. The V end was cut by 9 bases, the J end by 0 bases, with 19 bases between. CDR1 and CDR2 from the germline V gene are KGHDR and SFDVKD. CDR3: CATETSPSINQETQYF. Written as DNA, the CDR3 is TGTGCCACCGAAACTAGCCCCTCCATTAACCAAGAGACCCAGTACTTC.

The rearrangement joins TRBV6-5 to TRBJ2-7, with 8 nucleotides matching TRBD1. This CDR3 spans 15 amino acids. The V segment lost 0 bases and the J segment 6 bases; nucleotides outside the gene matches: 7. Germline V gene lookup returns CDR1 MNHEY and CDR2 SVGAGI. CDR3 amino acids: CASSYSGGQGAEQYV. Here the CDR3 DNA reads TGTGCCAGCAGTTACTCTGGTGGGCAGGGGGCCGAGCAGTACGTC.

The chain is built from TRBV10-3 and TRBJ2-2; D is uncertain. V lost 5 bases and J lost 1, with 14 bases in between. The CDR3 runs to 16 residues. Germline V CDR1 and CDR2: ENHRY, SYGVKD. The CDR3 bases are TGTGCCATCAGTCGCACGTTAGTTGGGAACACCGGGGAGCTGTTTTTT. Translated, it gives CAISRTLVGNTGELFF.

The chain has TRBV19 and TRBJ2-2; TRBD2 aligns across 15 bases. The germline V gene encodes CDR1 LNHDA and CDR2 SQIVND (reference sequence). Unmatched junction bases numbered 7, after V lost 4 bases and J lost 7 bases. The CDR3 runs 17 residues. The CDR3 loop is CASSTGTSGGNIGELFF. The CDR3 DNA follows: TGTGCCAGTAGTACGGGGACTAGCGGGGGGAATATCGGGGAGCTGTTTTTT.

The table lists this clone with a few counts. The chain recombines TRBV4-2 with TRBJ2-3; TRBD1 matches at 11 bases. The CDR3 sequence is 17 residues long. V gave up 6 bases and J gave up 7 bases; unmatched junction bases: 15. CDR1 and CDR2 from the germline V gene are LGHNA and YNFKEQ. CDR3 residues: CASSSSPGQGGPNTQYF. The CDR3 nucleotides are TGTGCCAGCAGTTCGAGTCCGGGACAGGGGGGTCCAAATACGCAGTATTTT.

The chain uses TRBV2 and TRBJ2-7; 7 bases map to TRBD2. The V gene end was trimmed by 8 bases and the J gene end by 3 bases; junction bases not matched to a gene: 13. The CDR3 sequence is 15 residues long. In germline, CDR1 is SNHLY, CDR2 FYNNEI. The CDR3, as DNA: TGTGCCAGCGCCAGGGAGGGCGGGACTATCTACGAGCAGTACGTC. Residues: CASAREGGTIYEQYV.

The chain carries TRBV24-1 and TRBJ1-5; tentative D call: TRBD1 (5 bases). The germline gives CDR1 KGHDR, CDR2 SFDVKD. The V gene lost 6 bases and the J gene lost 4 bases, with 12 bases spanning the gap. This CDR3 comprises 14 residues. For the CDR3, the DNA is TGTGCCACCAGTCCTCCGGGGGGGAATCAGCCCCAGCATTTT. It encodes CATSPPGGNQPQHF.

This chain links TRBV5-1 with TRBJ1-3; D perhaps matches TRBD1 (5 bases). Trimming took off 4 bases at V and 2 bases at J, with 25 bases between the two ends. Per the germline V gene, CDR1 is SGHRS and CDR2 is YFSETQ. The CDR3 runs to 19 residues. Here the CDR3 DNA reads TGCGCCAGCAGCACGTCAGTCGGTAGGGCAGGGACGGCTGGAAACACCATATATTTT. As protein: CASSTSVGRAGTAGNTIYF.

CDR3 loop: CAVDRNPRGRTGELFF. For the CDR3, the DNA is TGTGCCGTCGATCGTAATCCCAGGGGCAGGACCGGGGAGCTGTTTTTT. The chain combines TRBV5-8 with TRBJ2-2, with D maybe TRBD1 (6 bases). V dropped 10 bases and J dropped 5 bases, with 24 bases sitting between them. CDR1 SGHTS and CDR2 YDEGEE come from the germline V gene. This CDR3 is built from 16 residues.

This chain connects TRBV5-8 to TRBJ2-7; no firm D call. The CDR3 consists of 14 residues. In germline, CDR1 is SGHTS, CDR2 YDEGEE. Trimming stripped 0 bases from V and 2 bases from J, with 9 bases between. This CDR3 reads CASSLEPGPYEQYV. The CDR3 coding sequence is TGTGCCAGCAGCTTGGAACCGGGTCCCTACGAGCAGTACGTC.

The sample holds a few counts of this clone. The chain carries TRBV4-1 and TRBJ2-3; 9 positions agree with TRBD2. J gave up 7 bases and V 1 base, and 3 bases lay outside the gene matches. The CDR3 spans 14 residues. Germline-derived CDR1 and CDR2 are MGHRA and YSYEKL. CDR3 DNA sequence: TGCGCCAGCAGCCAAGGTGGGACTAGCAATACGCAGTATTTT. This translates into CASSQGGTSNTQYF.

The V and J genes are TRBV24-1 and TRBJ2-1; D perhaps matches TRBD1 (5 bases). This CDR3 spans 14 amino acids. The V and J ends lost 2 bases and 6 bases respectively, with 10 bases between them. Germline V CDR1 and CDR2: KGHDR, SFDVKD. CDR3 nucleotide sequence: TGTGCCACCAGTGATTCGCGGACATCCAATGAGCAGTTCTTC. Protein: CATSDSRTSNEQFF.

The rearrangement links TRBV29-1 to TRBJ2-5; 7 nucleotides agree with TRBD1. Trimming at V came to 5 bases and at J to 2 bases, leaving 2 bases not matched to a gene. This CDR3 comprises 12 residues. Germline V gene sequence: CDR1 SQVTM, CDR2 ANQGSEA. CDR3 residues: CSVSGQQETQYF. CDR3 bases: TGCAGCGTTTCGGGACAGCAAGAGACCCAGTACTTC. Using reference TRBV29-1 and TRBJ2-5 for the parts outside the CDR3, the full variable domain is SAVISQKPSRDICQRGTSLTIQCQVDSQVTMMFWYRQQPGQSLTLIATANQGSEATYESGFVIDKFPISRPNLTFSTLTVSNMSPEDSSIYLCSVSGQQETQYFGPGTRLLVL.